This T cell receptor beta chain stems from a study of identical twins. TCRdb reprocessed the 5' RACE reads via MiXCR and lists one record per CDR3 protein. The sample yields around 230,000 distinct CDR3 sequences, 5.5% to 7.5% seen once. V was pared by 6 bases and J by 2 bases, with 5 bases of the junction left unmatched. This CDR3 is 14 amino acids long. Germline CDR1 and CDR2: LNHNV and YYDKDF (reference sequence). In addition, the sample was reused for a study of T cells expressing NK-cell markers.

The origin of this receptor is a young woman in good health. The gene calls are TRBV15 and TRBJ2-3, with 7 bases that match TRBD2. The sequenced sample consisted of CD8+ T cells sorted from blood. CDR3 protein: CATRPGGITDTQYF. DNA of the CDR3: TGTGCCACCAGACCCGGGGGGATCACAGATACGCAGTATTTT.